The clone carrying this T cell receptor (beta chain) was seen a handful of times. Its antigen is undetermined. The sample belongs to a study of blood T cells in healthy people across ages. Study-wide results and caveats: While age rose, TCR beta diversity per million T cells dropped in a roughly linear way.

With a J-beta primer mix and a sample-barcoded 5' primer, a second PCR ran about 7 to 11 cycles. With 12 random nucleotides, a template-switch adaptor tagged each individual cDNA molecule. TCRdb re-analysed the 5' RACE reads in MiXCR, keeping a single row per CDR3 protein. The sample has 1.5 million to 2 million distinct CDR3 sequences, 49% seen once. Every sample had a minimum of 6 million PBMCs isolated. CDR3 length: 16 amino acids. Trimming cost V 5 bases and J 1 base; bases outside gene matches: 10. CDR1 is MNHEY and CDR2 is SMNVEV in the germline V gene (reference sequence). This TCR came from a woman between 40 and 55 years old in good health. This chain joins TRBV27 and TRBJ2-5; 7 nucleotides align to TRBD1. The specimen sequenced was blood. CDR3 residues: CASSVGTDGTQETQYF. The CDR3 DNA follows: TGTGCCAGCAGTGTCGGGACAGACGGAACCCAAGAGACCCAGTACTTC.